Presented here are 22 T cell receptor beta chains from one specimen sequenced in a study of blood T cell repertoires in COVID-19. Data came from immunoSEQ multiplex PCR; TCRdb stores just in-frame clones and leaves some out. This sample yields some 260,000 clones, of which around 87% are seen a single time; more than 5% belongs to the top ten. Sequenced input: PBMCs or T cells enriched from blood (not recorded which). Source of these receptors: a young woman with acute COVID-19.

V is TRBV5-8 and J is TRBJ1-5; 7 nucleotides align to TRBD1. The CDR3 is 16 residues long. V dropped 0 bases and J dropped 0; count of bases not matched to a gene: 3. Looked up from germline, CDR1 is SGHTS and CDR2 is YDEGEE. The CDR3 protein is CASSLGDSYSNQPQHF. The CDR3 DNA reads as TGTGCCAGCAGCTTGGGGGACAGCTATAGCAATCAGCCCCAGCATTTT.

This clone was recorded once. The rearrangement links TRBV28 to TRBJ1-4; TRBD1 matches 9 bases. The CDR3 is made up of 11 amino acids. From germline, CDR1 is MDHEN and CDR2 SYDVKM. Trimming removed 7 bases from V and 15 bases from J; junction bases left unmatched: 6. The CDR3 nucleotides are TGTGCCAGCACCACAGGGGGCGATTTGTTTTTT. It translates to CASTTGGDLFF. The whole variable domain, filled in from reference TRBV28 and TRBJ1-4, reads DVKVTQSSRYLVKRTGEKVFLECVQDMDHENMFWYRQDPGLGLRLIYFSYDVKMKEKGDIPEGYSVSREKKERFSLILESASTNQTSMYLCASTTGGDLFFGSGTQLSVL.

The chain joins TRBV24-1 to TRBJ2-7; maybe TRBD1 (6 bases). The CDR3 loop spans 16 amino acids. CDR1 is KGHDR and CDR2 is SFDVKD in the germline V gene. Trimming cost V 6 bases and J 2 bases, with 19 bases left between them. The CDR3 region is CATSSAPPGQTYEQYF. The CDR3 coding sequence is TGTGCCACCAGTTCAGCCCCTCCGGGACAAACCTACGAGCAGTACTTC.

This chain joins TRBV6-5 and TRBJ1-1; 12 bases align to TRBD1. The germline V gene encodes CDR1 MNHEY and CDR2 SVGAGI. J gave up 10 bases and V 6 bases, and 9 bases lay outside the gene matches. The CDR3 runs 14 residues. The CDR3 loop reads CASSPGTGGAGAFF. The CDR3 DNA sequence: TGTGCCAGCAGCCCCGGGACAGGGGGCGCGGGAGCTTTCTTT.

The V and J genes are TRBV7-6 and TRBJ2-1; D not certain. The V gene's germline CDR1 is SGHVS and CDR2 FNYEAQ. The CDR3 contains 15 residues. V was shortened by 1 base and J by 6 bases, with 13 bases between the two germline ends. DNA of the CDR3: TGTGCCAGCAGCTTAGGTCCTTCCGCGGTCAATGAGCAGTTCTTC. Protein product: CASSLGPSAVNEQFF.

The rearrangement links TRBV28 to TRBJ1-1; D is perhaps TRBD1 (5 bases). There are 16 residues in the CDR3. The germline V gene has CDR1 MDHEN and CDR2 SYDVKM. Trimming stripped 6 bases from V and 6 bases from J, with 23 bases between. CDR3 DNA sequence: TGTGCCAGCAGCCCGTACCAACAGGTTCAATTGTCTGAAGCTTTCTTT. Its translation is CASSPYQQVQLSEAFF.

The chain combines TRBV7-9 with TRBJ2-7, with D maybe TRBD2 (6 bases). The CDR3 extends over 15 amino acids. With 1 base removed from V and 4 bases from J, the gap between germline ends came to 14 bases. The germline CDR1 and CDR2 sequences are SEHNR and FQNEAQ (reference sequence). The CDR3 region is CASSLERESRYEQYF. CDR3 DNA: TGTGCCAGCAGCTTAGAACGGGAGTCTCGGTACGAGCAGTACTTC.

V gene TRBV10-3 combines with J gene TRBJ1-3; 10 nucleotides line up with TRBD1. The CDR3 extends over 15 amino acids. V gave up 7 bases and J gave up 2 bases; unmatched junction bases: 5. Germline values: CDR1 ENHRY, CDR2 SYGVKD. This CDR3 is CAIIDGTGAGNTIYF. The CDR3 DNA reads TGTGCCATCATAGACGGGACAGGGGCTGGAAACACCATATATTTT.

This rearrangement joins TRBV4-3 to TRBJ2-1, with TRBD2 matching over 8 bases. CDR3 size: 19 residues. Germline CDR1 LGHNA, CDR2 YSLEER. Losses at the gene ends were 1 base for V and 7 bases for J; bases not matched to a gene: 18. CDR3 sequence reads: CASSQVRLTSAKVRNEQFF. In DNA form, the CDR3 reads TGCGCCAGCAGCCAAGTACGGCTGACTAGCGCCAAAGTTCGTAATGAGCAGTTCTTC.

The V call is TRBV2, the J call TRBJ1-5; D gene uncertain. The CDR3 spans 14 residues. With 1 base removed from V and 4 bases from J, the gap between germline ends came to 8 bases. Looked up from germline, CDR1 is SNHLY and CDR2 is FYNNEI. The CDR3 region is CASSEGSRNQPQHF. CDR3 sequence (DNA): TGTGCCAGCAGTGAAGGCAGCAGGAATCAGCCCCAGCATTTT.

The chain carries TRBV30 and TRBJ1-4, with D possibly matching TRBD1 (5 bases). Deletions cut 1 base from V and 6 bases from J, with 15 bases between. Looked up from germline, CDR1 is GTSNPN and CDR2 is SVGIG (reference sequence). This CDR3 contains 15 residues. DNA for the CDR3: TGTGCCTGGAGTGGTTGGGCCGGGGGTGATGAAAAACTGTTTTTT. Translation: CAWSGWAGGDEKLFF.

The chain uses TRBV3-1 (or the pseudogene TRBV3-2) and TRBJ1-5; TRBD1 matches at 8 bases. Germline values: CDR1 LGHDT, CDR2 YNNKEL (reference sequence). The J segment lost 6 bases and the V segment lost 1 base, leaving 5 bases of the junction unmatched. The CDR3 loop spans 15 amino acids. CDR3 coding DNA: TGTGCCAGCAGCCAAGGGGTGCAGGGGGCTCAGCCCCAGCATTTT. This encodes CASSQGVQGAQPQHF.

This chain's CDR3 is CATGETGINYGYTF. For the CDR3, the DNA is TGTGCCACCGGAGAGACAGGGATTAACTATGGCTACACCTTC. V usage is TRBV10-3 and J usage is TRBJ1-2; 7 positions match TRBD1. Trimming at V came to 10 bases and at J to 1 base, leaving 9 bases not matched to a gene. The CDR3 loop spans 14 amino acids. Germline values: CDR1 ENHRY, CDR2 SYGVKD.

CDR3 DNA sequence: TGTGCCAGCAGCGTTACAGGTTGGAAAGAGACCCAGTACTTC. It yields the protein CASSVTGWKETQYF. The chain recombines TRBV7-3 with TRBJ2-5, with D maybe TRBD1 (5 bases). Between the trimmed V and J ends, which lost 5 bases and 3 bases, there was a span of 13 bases. CDR3 size: 14 residues. Germline CDR1 is SGHTA and CDR2 is FQGTGA.

V is TRBV28 and J is TRBJ1-6; 7 bases align to TRBD1. V trimming: 6 bases; J trimming: 5 bases; junction bases outside the gene matches: 16. Per germline, CDR1 MDHEN and CDR2 SYDVKM. This CDR3 is 18 amino acids long. This chain's CDR3 is CASSSGRGLELNNSPLHF. The CDR3 DNA sequence: TGTGCCAGCAGCTCTGGTAGGGGGCTTGAGTTAAATAATTCACCCCTCCACTTT.

V gene TRBV9 combines with J gene TRBJ1-1; D gene uncertain. Trimming removed 0 bases from V and 3 bases from J, with 6 bases in between. CDR3 length: 13 amino acids. CDR1 is SGDLS, CDR2 YYNGEE, per germline. The CDR3 spells CASSVGPDTEAFF. The CDR3 region has the DNA TGTGCCAGCAGCGTAGGCCCGGACACTGAAGCTTTCTTT. The variable domain in full, completed from reference TRBV9 and TRBJ1-1, reads DSGVTQTPKHLITATGQRVTLRCSPRSGDLSVYWYQQSLDQGLQFLIQYYNGEERAKGNILERFSAQQFPDLHSELNLSSLELGDSALYFCASSVGPDTEAFFGQGTRLTVV.

This rearrangement joins TRBV6-1 to TRBJ2-7, with D tentatively TRBD2 (6 bases). This CDR3 spans 14 amino acids. CDR1 and CDR2 (germline): MNHNS, SASEGT. V lost 3 bases and J 5 bases, leaving 14 bases between the germline ends. CDR3 sequence: CASSDETSFHEQYF. The CDR3 region has the DNA TGTGCCAGCAGTGACGAGACTAGTTTCCACGAGCAGTACTTC.

The chain carries TRBV7-9 and TRBJ1-1, with a possible D match to TRBD1 (6 bases). Germline lookup yields CDR1 SEHNR and CDR2 FQNEAQ (reference sequence). The V end was cut by 10 bases, the J end by 5 bases, with 23 bases between. The CDR3 is 15 amino acids. CDR3 DNA: TGTGCCACGGAAAGGGGGGGCGCGGTTGAGACTGAAGCTTTCTTT. This gives the protein CATERGGAVETEAFF.

The gene calls are TRBV19 and TRBJ1-1; TRBD1 matches at 11 bases. J was trimmed by 4 bases and V by 6 bases; bases with no gene match: 7. The CDR3 runs 15 residues. CDR1 and CDR2 (germline): LNHDA, SQIVND (reference sequence). CDR3 residues: CASSRTGGFSTEAFF. DNA for the CDR3: TGTGCCAGTAGCAGGACAGGGGGCTTTAGCACTGAAGCTTTCTTT.

The rearrangement joins TRBV19 to TRBJ1-2; D not certain. Germline loops: CDR1 LNHDA, CDR2 SQIVND (reference sequence). This CDR3 is built from 15 residues. V lost 0 bases to trimming and J lost 7 bases, with 15 bases between them. The CDR3 bases are TGTGCCAGTAGTATAGAACTCCATAGTGAGAGTGGCTACACCTTC. Amino acids: CASSIELHSESGYTF.

Turning to this clone: The sample holds other DNA sequences that translate to the same CDR3. The genes are TRBV5-4 and TRBJ1-6, with D tentatively TRBD1 (5 bases). V lost 2 bases and J lost 0, with 12 bases in between. The length of the CDR3 is 17 residues. CDR1 is SGHNT, CDR2 YYREEE, per germline (reference sequence). The CDR3 here is CASSLFFGGSYNSPLHF. DNA for the CDR3: TGTGCCAGCAGCTTATTTTTCGGGGGCTCCTATAATTCACCCCTCCACTTT.

This clone has a handful of counts. The rearrangement links TRBV30 to TRBJ2-7; 9 bases fit TRBD1. Per the germline V gene, CDR1 is GTSNPN and CDR2 is SVGIG (reference sequence). V was pared by 3 bases and J by 3 bases, with 3 bases of the junction left unmatched. CDR3 length equals 13 residues. The CDR3 loop reads CAWSGDRDYEQYF. The CDR3 DNA reads as TGTGCCTGGAGCGGGGACAGGGACTACGAGCAGTACTTC.